Listed below are T cell receptor beta chains from one sample, sequenced in a study of T cells after yellow fever vaccination. MiXCR was run by TCRdb on the 5' RACE reads, yielding one entry per CDR3 protein. The sample lists under 550,000 distinct CDR3 sequences; 21% were seen once. Sequenced material: PBMCs, taken about 21 days after the first yellow fever vaccination. The receptors stem from a man aged 18-30 years who received the YFV17D yellow fever vaccine. Both conserved end residues are part of each CDR3. A row's size may be missing; if present it is once, few, many or a size class.

clone_size: many
v_call: TRBV29-1
cdr3_aa: CSVESFAGSDEQFF

clone_size: few
v_call: TRBV11-1
cdr3_aa: CASTVSPGLDSNEQFF

clone_size: NA
v_call: TRBV5-5
cdr3_aa: CASSFNSADTQYF

clone_size: NA
v_call: TRBV16
cdr3_aa: CASLRRGADGYTF

clone_size: many
v_call: TRBV3-1
cdr3_aa: CASSLTASGDEKFF

clone_size: NA
v_call: TRBV13
cdr3_aa: CASSLGAEGQPQHF

clone_size: few
v_call: TRBV7-9
cdr3_aa: CASSRGPLGGYTF

clone_size: NA
v_call: TRBV7-9
cdr3_aa: CASSALGTANTGELFF

clone_size: few
v_call: TRBV4-3
cdr3_aa: CASSQDRSLETQYF

clone_size: few
v_call: TRBV7-2
cdr3_aa: CASSTRTGSNEQFF

clone_size: many
v_call: TRBV28
cdr3_aa: CASSWTSTDTQYF

clone_size: few
v_call: TRBV28
cdr3_aa: CASGPLGRETQYF

clone_size: few
v_call: TRBV7-2
cdr3_aa: CASKSFQGDTQYF

clone_size: NA
v_call: TRBV11-2
cdr3_aa: CASSPTWVAGGRRTGELFF

clone_size: NA
v_call: TRBV11-3
cdr3_aa: CASSLAEMADTQYF

clone_size: NA
v_call: TRBV3-1
cdr3_aa: CASSPPGRDNEQFF